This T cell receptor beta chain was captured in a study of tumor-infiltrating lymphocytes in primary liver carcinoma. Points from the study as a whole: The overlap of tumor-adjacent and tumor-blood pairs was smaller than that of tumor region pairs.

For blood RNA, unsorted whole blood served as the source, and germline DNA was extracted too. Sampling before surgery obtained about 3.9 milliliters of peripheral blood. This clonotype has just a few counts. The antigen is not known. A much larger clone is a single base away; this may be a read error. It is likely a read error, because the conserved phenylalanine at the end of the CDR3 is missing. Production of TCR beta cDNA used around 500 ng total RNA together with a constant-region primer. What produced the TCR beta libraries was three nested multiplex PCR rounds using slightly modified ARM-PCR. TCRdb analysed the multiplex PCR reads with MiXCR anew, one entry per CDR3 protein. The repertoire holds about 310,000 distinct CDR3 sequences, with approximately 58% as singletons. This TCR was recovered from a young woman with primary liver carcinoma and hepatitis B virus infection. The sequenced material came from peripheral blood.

The CDR3 here is CSAGTSYEQYL. In DNA, the CDR3 is TGCAGCGCCGGGACTAGCTACGAGCAGTACCTC. V is TRBV29-1 and J is TRBJ2-7; 8 nucleotides agree with TRBD2. V lost 7 bases to trimming and J lost 3 bases; unmatched junction nucleotides: 2. This CDR3 is built from 11 residues. CDR1 SQVTM and CDR2 ANQGSEA come from the germline V gene.